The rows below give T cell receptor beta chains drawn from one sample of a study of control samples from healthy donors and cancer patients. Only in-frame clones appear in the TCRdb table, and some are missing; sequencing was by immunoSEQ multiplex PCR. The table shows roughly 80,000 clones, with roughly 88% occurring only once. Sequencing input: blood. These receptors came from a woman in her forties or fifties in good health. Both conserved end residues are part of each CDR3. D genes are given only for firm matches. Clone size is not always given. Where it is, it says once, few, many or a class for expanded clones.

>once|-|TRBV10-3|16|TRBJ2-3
TGTGCCATCAAGGGGTCCCCAGAATCTTTCACAGATACGCAGTATTTT
CAIKGSPESFTDTQYF
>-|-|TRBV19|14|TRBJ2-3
TGTGCCAGTAGCCCTGCCTTTAGGACAGATACGCAGTATTTT
CASSPAFRTDTQYF
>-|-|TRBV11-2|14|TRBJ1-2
TGTGCCAGCAGCTTAGTTGGGGTCGGAGATGGCTACACCTTC
CASSLVGVGDGYTF
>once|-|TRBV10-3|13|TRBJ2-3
TGTGCCATCAGTGACGAGAGGGCAGATACGCAGTATTTT
CAISDERADTQYF
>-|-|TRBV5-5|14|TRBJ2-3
TGTGCCAGCAGCGCGGGTAGTAAGGCAGATACGCAGTATTTT
CASSAGSKADTQYF
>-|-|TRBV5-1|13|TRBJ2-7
TGCGCCAGCAGCAACGGGGGACCCTACGAGCAGTACTTC
CASSNGGPYEQYF
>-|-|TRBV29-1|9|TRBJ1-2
TGCAGCGTCGCCGAGTCGTACACCTTC
CSVAESYTF
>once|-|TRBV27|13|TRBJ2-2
TGTGCCAGCACCAGTGGTCTAGCCGGGGAGCTGTTTTTT
CASTSGLAGELFF
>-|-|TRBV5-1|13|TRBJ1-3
TGCGCCAGCAGCTCTGACTTCCGGAACACCATATATTTT
CASSSDFRNTIYF
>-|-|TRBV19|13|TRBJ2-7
TGTGCCAGTAGTATAGGACAGAACAACGAGCAGTACTTC
CASSIGQNNEQYF
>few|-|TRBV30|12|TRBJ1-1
TGTGCCTGGAGTCGTATGAACACTGAAGCTTTCTTT
CAWSRMNTEAFF
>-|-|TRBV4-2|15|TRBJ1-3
TGTGCCAGCAGCCAAGTGTTTGACCTCGGAAACACCATATATTTT
CASSQVFDLGNTIYF
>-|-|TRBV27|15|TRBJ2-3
TGTGCCACTAAGGCCGGTTGGCGTAGCACAGATACGCAGTATTTT
CATKAGWRSTDTQYF
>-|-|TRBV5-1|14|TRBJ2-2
TGCGCCAGCAGCTTACAGGGAATCACCGGGGAGCTGTTTTTT
CASSLQGITGELFF
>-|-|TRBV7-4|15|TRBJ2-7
TGTGCCAGCAGCACCGGGACTGACCGTAACTACGAGCAGTACTTC
CASSTGTDRNYEQYF
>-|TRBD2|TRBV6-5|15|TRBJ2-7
TGTGCCAGCAGTTACCGTCGGACTAGCGGCTACGAGCAGTACTTC
CASSYRRTSGYEQYF
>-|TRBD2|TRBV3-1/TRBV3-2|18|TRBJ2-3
TGTGCCAGCAGCCAAGTAGGGATCGGCGGGGGAATCACAGATACGCAGTATTTT
CASSQVGIGGGITDTQYF
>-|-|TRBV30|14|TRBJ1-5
TGTGCCTGGAGTGCCGGGGGTAGCAATCAGCCCCAGCATTTT
CAWSAGGSNQPQHF
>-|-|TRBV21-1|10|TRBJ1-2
TGTGCCAGCACGTGGGATGGCTACACCTTC
CASTWDGYTF
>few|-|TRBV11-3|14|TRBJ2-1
TGTGCCAGCAGCTTAGGGTCGCAGGTGAATGAGCAGTTCTTC
CASSLGSQVNEQFF
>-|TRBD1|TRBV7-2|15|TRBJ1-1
TGTGCCAGCAGCTGGTCCGGGACAGAACCCCTTGAAGCTTTCTTT
CASSWSGTEPLEAFF
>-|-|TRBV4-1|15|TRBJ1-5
TGCGCCAGCAGCCAGACAGCTACAAGCAATCAGCCCCAGCATTTT
CASSQTATSNQPQHF
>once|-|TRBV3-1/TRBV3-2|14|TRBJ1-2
TGTGCCAGCAGCCCCCTTGGGTCAAACTATGGCTACACCTTC
CASSPLGSNYGYTF
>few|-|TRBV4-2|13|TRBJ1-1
TGTGCCAGCAGCCAAGAGGGGAGACCTCAAGCTTTCTTT
CASSQEGRPQAFF
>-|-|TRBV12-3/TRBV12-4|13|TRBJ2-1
TGTGCCAGCAATTCCCGGACTGGGAATGAGCAGTTCTTC
CASNSRTGNEQFF
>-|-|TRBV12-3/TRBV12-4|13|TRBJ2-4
TGTGCCAGCAGTTTCAGGGCCAAAAACATTCAGTACTTC
CASSFRAKNIQYF
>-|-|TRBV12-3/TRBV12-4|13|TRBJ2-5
TGTGCCAGCAGATCCTGGACGGAAGAGACCCAGTACTTC
CASRSWTEETQYF
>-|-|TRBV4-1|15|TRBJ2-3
TGCGCCAGCAGCCGAGGCGGGGTTAGCACAGATACGCAGTATTTT
CASSRGGVSTDTQYF
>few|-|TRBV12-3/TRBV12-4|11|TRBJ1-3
TGTGCCAGCAGTTTTGGAAACACCATATATTTT
CASSFGNTIYF
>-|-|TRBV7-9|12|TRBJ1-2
TGTGCCAGCAGCTTATTCCTCGACGGCTACACCTTC
CASSLFLDGYTF
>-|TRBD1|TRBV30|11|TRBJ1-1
TGTGCCTGGGAAATGACAGGGGTCGCTTTCTTT
CAWEMTGVAFF
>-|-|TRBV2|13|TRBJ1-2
TGTGCCAGCAGCGGGTGGGAGATCTATGGCTACACCTTC
CASSGWEIYGYTF
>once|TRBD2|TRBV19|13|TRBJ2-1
TGTGCCAGTAGTACCTCTAAGCGGGGTGGGCAGTTCTTC
CASSTSKRGGQFF
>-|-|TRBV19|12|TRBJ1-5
TGTGCCAGTAGTATCCCGACTCAGCCCCAGCATTTT
CASSIPTQPQHF
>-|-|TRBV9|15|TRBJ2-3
TGTGCCAGCAGCGTAGGGCTAATTGGAGCAGATACGCAGTATTTT
CASSVGLIGADTQYF
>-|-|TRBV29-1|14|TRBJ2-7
TGCAGCGTTGAGTTAACCGATCCTATATACGAGCAGTACTTC
CSVELTDPIYEQYF
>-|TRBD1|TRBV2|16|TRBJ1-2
TGTGCCAGCAGTCAGACAGGGTACCAAGCTAACTATGGCTACACCTTC
CASSQTGYQANYGYTF
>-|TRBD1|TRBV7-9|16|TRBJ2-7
TGTGCCAGCAGCTTCTCCCGGGACAGGGGAGACTACGAGCAGTACTTC
CASSFSRDRGDYEQYF
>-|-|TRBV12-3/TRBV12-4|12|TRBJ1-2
TGTGCCAGCAGTGACCGGGACTATGGCTACACCTTC
CASSDRDYGYTF
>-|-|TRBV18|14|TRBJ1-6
TGTGCCAGCTCACCTAGCTCCTATAATTCACCCCTCCACTTT
CASSPSSYNSPLHF
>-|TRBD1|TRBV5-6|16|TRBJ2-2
TGTGCCAGCACCCTTGGGACAGGGGGCGTCGGCGGGGAGCTGTTTTTT
CASTLGTGGVGGELFF
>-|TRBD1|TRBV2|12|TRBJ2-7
TGTGCCAGCAGCAGGACAGGCGGGGAGCAGTACTTC
CASSRTGGEQYF
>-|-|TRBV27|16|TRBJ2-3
TGTGCCAGCCAGCTAACAGGGGGGGGTCCCACAGATACGCAGTATTTT
CASQLTGGGPTDTQYF
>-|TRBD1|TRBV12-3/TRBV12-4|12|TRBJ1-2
TGTGCCAGCAGGTCCGACAGGGGTGGCTACACCTTC
CASRSDRGGYTF
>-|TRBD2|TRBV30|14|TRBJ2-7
TGTGCCTGGAGCAATAGCGGGGGGGCCTACGAGCAGTACTTC
CAWSNSGGAYEQYF
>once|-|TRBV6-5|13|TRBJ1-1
TGTGCCAGCAGTTACGCCAGTAAGTTCCACGCTTTCTTT
CASSYASKFHAFF
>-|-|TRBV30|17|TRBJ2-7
TGTGCCTGGAGTGTACGTTACAGCAGTTTGTCGAAGTACGAGCAGTACTTC
CAWSVRYSSLSKYEQYF
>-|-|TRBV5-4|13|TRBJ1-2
TGTGCCAGCAGCTCGGACGGAAACTATGGCTACACCTTC
CASSSDGNYGYTF
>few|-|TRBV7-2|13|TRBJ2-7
TGTGCCAGCAGTATAGACCTAAACTACGAGCAGTACTTC
CASSIDLNYEQYF
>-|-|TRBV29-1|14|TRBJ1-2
TGCAGCGTTGAAGATCGACAGATCAACTATGGCTACACCTTC
CSVEDRQINYGYTF
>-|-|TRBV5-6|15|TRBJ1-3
TGTGCCAGCAGCTGGACTGGAGGGCTAGGAAACACCATATATTTT
CASSWTGGLGNTIYF
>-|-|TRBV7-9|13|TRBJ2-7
TGTGCCAGCAGCCAATTCCTGGGGCACGAGCAGTACTTC
CASSQFLGHEQYF
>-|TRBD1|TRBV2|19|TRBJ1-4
TGTGCCAGCAGCACAGGGGGCGCAGGGTTAGTAGAACCAAGGGAAAAACTGTTTTTT
CASSTGGAGLVEPREKLFF
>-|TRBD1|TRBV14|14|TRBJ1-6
TGTGCCAGCAGCCAAAAAGGGGGCAGGTCACCCCTCCACTTT
CASSQKGGRSPLHF
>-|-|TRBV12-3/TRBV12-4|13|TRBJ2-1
TGTGCCAGCACACCCACTACCTACAATGAGCAGTTCTTC
CASTPTTYNEQFF
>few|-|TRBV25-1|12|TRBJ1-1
TGTGCCCCTGGGCCGGGCAACACTGAAGCTTTCTTT
CAPGPGNTEAFF
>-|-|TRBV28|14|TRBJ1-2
TGTGCCAGCAGTTTAGACGGGGTTAGGTATGGCTACACCTTC
CASSLDGVRYGYTF
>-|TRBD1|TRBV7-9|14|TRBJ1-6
TGTGCCAGCAGCCTAGACAGGGGCAATTCACCCCTCCACTTT
CASSLDRGNSPLHF
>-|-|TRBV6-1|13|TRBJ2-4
TGTGCCAGCAGTGAAGCGGTCTTAAACATTCAGTACTTC
CASSEAVLNIQYF
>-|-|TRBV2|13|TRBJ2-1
TGTGCCTCGGGGTACAGGGTAAATGCTCCGCCGTTCTTC
CASGYRVNAPPFF